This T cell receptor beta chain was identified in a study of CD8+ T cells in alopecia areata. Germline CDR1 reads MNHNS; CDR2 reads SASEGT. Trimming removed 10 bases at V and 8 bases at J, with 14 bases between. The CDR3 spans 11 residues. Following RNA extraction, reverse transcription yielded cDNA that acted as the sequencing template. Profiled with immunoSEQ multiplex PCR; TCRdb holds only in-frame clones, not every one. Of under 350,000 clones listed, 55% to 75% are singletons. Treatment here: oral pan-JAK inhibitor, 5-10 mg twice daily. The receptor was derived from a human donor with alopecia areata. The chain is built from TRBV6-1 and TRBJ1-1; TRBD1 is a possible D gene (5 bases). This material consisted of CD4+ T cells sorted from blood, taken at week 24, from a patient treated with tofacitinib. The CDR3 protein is CAIKGVAEAFF. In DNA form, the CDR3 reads TGTGCCATCAAAGGGGTAGCCGAAGCTTTCTTT.